The 25 T cell receptor beta chains below were found in one sample sequenced in a study of technical replicates of blood from a handful of donors. Sequencing used immunoSEQ multiplex PCR; TCRdb keeps in-frame clones, though not all of them. The repertoire holds roughly 62,000 clones, with roughly 94% as singletons. Sequencing was carried out using PBMCs. The source is a human donor in good health. Some clones in this sample may be carry-over from other donors' samples.

This rearrangement joins TRBV30 to TRBJ2-3; 8 nucleotides match TRBD1. This CDR3 is built from 13 residues. Germline CDR1 reads GTSNPN; CDR2 reads SVGIG (reference sequence). The CDR3 sequence is CAFDRGSTDTQYF. CDR3 DNA sequence: TGTGCTTTCGACAGGGGAAGCACAGATACGCAGTATTTT.

The genes are TRBV30 and TRBJ1-3; the match to TRBD1 covers 10 bases. This CDR3 comprises 15 residues. Trimming took 0 bases from V and 3 from J; bases not matched to a gene: 2. Germline V gene lookup returns CDR1 GTSNPN and CDR2 SVGIG (reference sequence). The CDR3 DNA reads as TGTGCCTGGAGTGTAGGGACAGGGGATGGAAACACCATATATTTT. Its protein is CAWSVGTGDGNTIYF.

CDR3 in amino acids: CASSQALAGSRYNEQFF. Written as DNA, the CDR3 is TGCGCCAGCAGCCAAGCCCTAGCGGGTTCCCGGTACAATGAGCAGTTCTTC. The chain couples TRBV4-1 to TRBJ2-1, with 8 positions matching TRBD2. Germline-derived CDR1 and CDR2 are MGHRA and YSYEKL. Trimming removed 1 base from V and 4 bases from J; junction bases left unmatched: 9. The CDR3 is 17 residues long.

The V gene is TRBV9, the J gene TRBJ2-1, with 7 nucleotides matching TRBD2. Germline V gene lookup returns CDR1 SGDLS and CDR2 YYNGEE. This CDR3 contains 15 residues. V dropped 1 base and J dropped 6; count of bases not matched to a gene: 7. The CDR3 region has the DNA TGTGCCAGCAGCGTATCGGTACTAGCGCTCAATGAGCAGTTCTTC. Amino acid sequence: CASSVSVLALNEQFF. The full variable domain, its missing parts supplied by reference TRBV9 and TRBJ2-1, is DSGVTQTPKHLITATGQRVTLRCSPRSGDLSVYWYQQSLDQGLQFLIQYYNGEERAKGNILERFSAQQFPDLHSELNLSSLELGDSALYFCASSVSVLALNEQFFGPGTRLTVL.

V and J are TRBV6-5 and TRBJ1-2; 9 bases are a match to TRBD1. The trim removed 0 bases at V and 1 base at J, leaving 0 bases unmatched. The CDR3 contains 15 residues. CDR1 is MNHEY and CDR2 is SVGAGI in the germline V gene. The CDR3 nucleotides read TGTGCCAGCAGTTACTCGACAGGGGGTAACTATGGCTACACCTTC. Protein: CASSYSTGGNYGYTF.

The V and J genes are TRBV5-4 and TRBJ1-5; D unresolved. Trimming shortened V by 0 bases and J by 3 bases, and 7 bases separated the two germline ends. Germline CDR1 is SGHNT and CDR2 is YYREEE (reference sequence). The CDR3 totals 14 residues. The CDR3 is CASSLAGNNQPQHF. CDR3 sequence (DNA): TGTGCCAGCAGCTTGGCAGGTAACAATCAGCCCCAGCATTTT.

The chain has TRBV11-2 and TRBJ2-1; TRBD2 matches at 9 bases. The J segment lost 5 bases and the V segment lost 4 bases, leaving 15 bases of the junction unmatched. The CDR3 covers 18 residues. From germline, CDR1 is SGHAT and CDR2 FQNNGV. CDR3 in amino acids: CASSWGGSGGRQDNEQFF. CDR3 bases: TGTGCCAGCAGCTGGGGGGGAAGCGGGGGGCGCCAGGACAATGAGCAGTTCTTC. The whole variable domain, filled in from reference TRBV11-2 and TRBJ2-1, reads EAGVAQSPRYKIIEKRQSVAFWCNPISGHATLYWYQQILGQGPKLLIQFQNNGVVDDSQLPKDRFSAERLKGVDSTLKIQPAKLEDSAVYLCASSWGGSGGRQDNEQFFGPGTRLTVL.

The rearrangement uses TRBV29-1 and TRBJ2-1, with TRBD1 as a possible D gene (6 bases). The CDR3 loop spans 15 amino acids. Trimming shortened V by 0 bases and J by 8 bases, and 17 bases separated the two germline ends. Germline-derived CDR1 and CDR2 are SQVTM and ANQGSEA. CDR3 bases: TGCAGCGTTGAAGATGAGAGGCAGGGGACGGATGAGCAGTTCTTC. It specifies CSVEDERQGTDEQFF.

The rearrangement joins TRBV13 to TRBJ2-5; 11 positions agree with TRBD2. This CDR3 region has 17 residues. V lost 5 bases and J lost 3; bases outside the gene matches: 11. Germline lookup yields CDR1 PRHDT and CDR2 FYEKMQ (reference sequence). CDR3 DNA: TGTGCCAGCAGCAGGGGACTAGCGGCCCCCGGGGAAGAGACCCAGTACTTC. As protein: CASSRGLAAPGEETQYF.

The J gene is TRBJ1-1, the V gene TRBV4-2; TRBD1 is a possible D gene (5 bases). The ends were cut back, 2 bases at V and 4 bases at J, with 14 bases in the middle. The germline V gene encodes CDR1 LGHNA and CDR2 YNFKEQ. The CDR3 length is 15 residues. The CDR3 nucleotides read TGTGCCAGCAGCCAACCAATCGCCGGGGGCACTGAAGCTTTCTTT. Its protein is CASSQPIAGGTEAFF.

In its sample, this clone was seen once. The V and J genes are TRBV4-3 and TRBJ2-2; the match to TRBD2 covers 10 bases. With 0 bases clipped from V and 2 bases from J, the junction kept 9 bases outside the gene matches. CDR1 is LGHNA, CDR2 YSLEER, per germline. The CDR3 contains 19 residues. This CDR3 is CASSQEFTSGIGNTGELFF. The CDR3 region has the DNA TGCGCCAGCAGCCAAGAGTTTACTAGCGGGATCGGAAACACCGGGGAGCTGTTTTTT.

Remarks on this clone: This may be a read error, as it is one base from a much larger clone. This sample includes further DNA sequences coding for the same CDR3. The rearrangement links TRBV5-1 to TRBJ2-1; possible D gene TRBD2, 7 bases. Germline V gene lookup returns CDR1 SGHRS and CDR2 YFSETQ. V lost 2 bases to trimming and J lost 4 bases, with 10 bases between them. The CDR3 is 14 amino acids. This CDR3 is CASSLGGGYNEQFF. For the CDR3, the DNA is TGCGCCAGCAGCTTAGGGGGGGGGTACAATGAGCAGTTCTTC.

The chain joins TRBV6-1 to TRBJ2-3; the match to TRBD1 covers 7 bases. After removal of 7 bases from V and 2 bases from J, the junction contained 9 bases not matched to a gene. Germline V CDR1 and CDR2: MNHNS, SASEGT. This CDR3 region has 15 residues. CDR3 DNA sequence: TGTGCCAGCACATTCAGGGACAGAGTCACAGATACGCAGTATTTT. Translated, it gives CASTFRDRVTDTQYF.

The rearrangement uses TRBV4-1 and TRBJ2-7; the D gene is possibly TRBD2 (6 bases). The V and J ends lost 1 base and 5 bases respectively, with 15 bases between them. Germline CDR1 reads MGHRA; CDR2 reads YSYEKL. CDR3 length: 15 amino acids. The CDR3 loop is CASSQVEPLANEQYF. CDR3 DNA: TGCGCCAGCAGCCAAGTGGAACCGCTAGCGAACGAGCAGTACTTC.

This clone was picked up one time. V and J are TRBV11-2 and TRBJ2-7; no clear D gene. CDR1 and CDR2 from the germline V gene are SGHAT and FQNNGV. The length of the CDR3 is 14 residues. The germline V and J ends were trimmed by 4 bases and 3 bases, with 13 bases remaining between them. CDR3: CASSYDSSSYEQYF. DNA of the CDR3: TGTGCCAGCAGCTACGACTCTAGTAGCTACGAGCAGTACTTC.

The rearrangement uses TRBV4-1 and TRBJ2-7, with D possibly matching TRBD1 (5 bases). V was pared by 1 base and J by 6 bases, with 13 bases between. CDR1 is MGHRA, CDR2 YSYEKL, per germline. The CDR3 has 14 residues. CDR3 DNA: TGCGCCAGCAGCCAAGGCAGGGCGCCCGGCGAGCAGTACTTC. As protein: CASSQGRAPGEQYF.

The chain carries TRBV9 and TRBJ2-2; D remains ambiguous. The V and J ends lost 5 bases and 5 bases respectively, with 10 bases between them. Germline CDR1 is SGDLS and CDR2 is YYNGEE. There are 13 residues in the CDR3. CDR3 sequence (DNA): TGTGCCAGCAGTGGCAGGTTGACCGGGGAGCTGTTTTTT. Translation: CASSGRLTGELFF.

V and J are TRBV7-6 and TRBJ1-1; 8 bases align to TRBD1. The ends lost 1 base at V and 7 bases at J; junction bases unmatched: 5. CDR1 and CDR2 from the germline V gene are SGHVS and FNYEAQ. This CDR3 spans 14 amino acids. The CDR3 protein is CASSLGQGADEAFF. The DNA of the CDR3 is TGTGCCAGCAGCTTAGGCCAGGGGGCGGATGAAGCTTTCTTT.

The genes are TRBV2 and TRBJ2-7, with D uncertain. The length of the CDR3 is 11 residues. V lost 11 bases and J 6 bases, leaving 14 bases between the germline ends. Germline CDR1 is SNHLY and CDR2 is FYNNEI. This CDR3 is CASENIAEQYF. As DNA, the CDR3 is TGTGCCTCAGAAAACATTGCCGAGCAGTACTTC.

The genes are TRBV27 and TRBJ2-7, with 8 bases that match TRBD1. V lost 6 bases, J lost 5 bases, and 9 bases stayed unmatched. The V gene's germline CDR1 is MNHEY and CDR2 SMNVEV (reference sequence). This CDR3 region has 14 residues. The CDR3: CASSRTGRPHEQYF. CDR3 nucleotides: TGTGCCAGCAGCAGGACAGGGCGTCCCCACGAGCAGTACTTC.

The V call is TRBV7-9, the J call TRBJ2-5; 7 bases line up with TRBD2. The germline gives CDR1 SEHNR, CDR2 FQNEAQ (reference sequence). Trimming cost V 2 bases and J 5 bases; bases outside gene matches: 8. The length of the CDR3 is 15 residues. The CDR3 protein is CASSLTSVGWETQYF. The CDR3, as DNA: TGTGCCAGCAGCTTAACTAGCGTAGGTTGGGAGACCCAGTACTTC. Supplemented by reference TRBV7-9 and TRBJ2-5, the full variable domain reads DTGVSQNPRHKITKRGQNVTFRCDPISEHNRLYWYRQTLGQGPEFLTYFQNEAQLEKSRLLSDRFSAERPKGSFSTLEIQRTEQGDSAMYLCASSLTSVGWETQYFGPGTRLLVL.

V gene TRBV5-6 combines with J gene TRBJ2-3, with 10 nucleotides matching TRBD1. V lost 4 bases and J lost 5; bases outside the gene matches: 4. Germline V CDR1 and CDR2: SGHDT, YYEEEE. This CDR3 region has 14 residues. The CDR3 DNA follows: TGTGCCAGCAGCCGGGGACAGGGGAAAGATACGCAGTATTTT. Translated, it gives CASSRGQGKDTQYF.

This clone has just one count. The rearrangement joins TRBV7-2 to TRBJ2-7; TRBD2 agrees at 9 bases. This CDR3 is 14 amino acids long. Germline trimming cut 3 bases from V and 6 bases from J; bases unmatched to any gene: 6. Germline V gene data show CDR1 as SGHTA and CDR2 as FQGNSA. The CDR3 here is CASSFSAGGSEQYF. The CDR3 DNA reads TGTGCCAGCAGCTTTTCAGCGGGAGGTTCCGAGCAGTACTTC.

The V call is TRBV14, the J call TRBJ1-1; D unresolved. The CDR3 covers 14 residues. V was clipped by 4 bases and J by 1 base, with 10 bases between them. Germline assignment: CDR1 SGHDN and CDR2 FVKESK. The CDR3: CASSLRVGNTEAFF. The CDR3 DNA reads TGTGCCAGCAGCCTCCGGGTGGGGAACACTGAAGCTTTCTTT. The whole variable domain, remainder taken from reference TRBV14 and TRBJ1-1, is EAGVTQFPSHSVIEKGQTVTLRCDPISGHDNLYWYRRVMGKEIKFLLHFVKESKQDESGMPNNRFLAERTGGTYSTLKVQPAELEDSGVYFCASSLRVGNTEAFFGQGTRLTVV.

CDR3 amino acids: CASRLAGSTNEKLFF. The CDR3 DNA is TGTGCCAGTAGGTTGGCGGGATCTACTAATGAAAAACTGTTTTTT. The chain combines TRBV19 with TRBJ1-4, with D uncertain. The CDR3 has 15 amino acids. Trimming removed 6 bases from V and 2 bases from J, with 13 bases in between. The V gene's germline CDR1 is LNHDA and CDR2 SQIVND (reference sequence). Full variable domain (outside the CDR3, taken from reference TRBV19 and TRBJ1-4): DGGITQSPKYLFRKEGQNVTLSCEQNLNHDAMYWYRQDPGQGLRLIYYSQIVNDFQKGDIAEGYSVSREKKESFPLTVTSAQKNPTAFYLCASRLAGSTNEKLFFGSGTQLSVL.